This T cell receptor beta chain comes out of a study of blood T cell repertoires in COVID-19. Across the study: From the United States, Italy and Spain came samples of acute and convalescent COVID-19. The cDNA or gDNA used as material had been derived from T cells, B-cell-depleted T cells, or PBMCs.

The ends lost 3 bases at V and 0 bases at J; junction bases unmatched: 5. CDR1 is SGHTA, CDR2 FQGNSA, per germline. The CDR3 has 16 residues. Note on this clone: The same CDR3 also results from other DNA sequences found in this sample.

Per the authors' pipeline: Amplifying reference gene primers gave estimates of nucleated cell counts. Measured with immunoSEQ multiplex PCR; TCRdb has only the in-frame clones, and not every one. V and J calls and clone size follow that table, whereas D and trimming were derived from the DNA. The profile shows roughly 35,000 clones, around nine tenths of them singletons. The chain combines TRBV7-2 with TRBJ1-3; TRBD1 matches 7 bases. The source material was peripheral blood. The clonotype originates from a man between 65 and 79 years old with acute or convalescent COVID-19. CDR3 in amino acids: CASSFRQGSSGNTIYF. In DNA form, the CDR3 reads TGTGCCAGCAGCTTCCGACAGGGTAGCTCTGGAAACACCATATATTTT.